The rows below give T cell receptor beta chains drawn from one sample of a study of cytomegalovirus exposure and HLA in healthy donors. Assay: immunoSEQ multiplex PCR; the TCRdb copy retains only in-frame clones and omits some. The data contain 45,000 to 65,000 clones, approximately 80% of them singletons. Specimen: PBMCs. All receptors come from a woman in her thirties or forties in good health and CMV-seropositive. Each CDR3 is given without its conserved first and last residue. D genes are given only for firm matches.

cdr3_aa	d_call	v_call	j_call
AISESRQPLGAF	NA	TRBV10-3	TRBJ1-1
AWSAPGTEAF	NA	TRBV30	TRBJ1-1
ASSLGAGGPQETQY	TRBD2	TRBV5-4	TRBJ2-5
SARIGTSGTYNEQF	TRBD2	TRBV29-1	TRBJ2-1
AWSPWDRVAGANVLT	TRBD1	TRBV30	TRBJ2-6
ASGPPQGTNYGYT	NA	TRBV12-5	TRBJ1-2
ASSLAGGAGELF	TRBD2	TRBV5-1	TRBJ2-2
ASSEFQGMRGNEQF	NA	TRBV25-1	TRBJ2-1
ASSRRDRGLMNTEAF	TRBD1	TRBV5-4	TRBJ1-1
ASSLGPGVEQY	NA	TRBV7-8	TRBJ2-7
ASSLGGQGAEKLF	TRBD1	TRBV7-9	TRBJ1-4
ASSSLGGARLYEQY	NA	TRBV5-6	TRBJ2-7
ASSRDSSLYNSPLH	TRBD1	TRBV19	TRBJ1-6
ASSPTDTQY	NA	TRBV2	TRBJ2-3
AISDGLGGSTDTQY	NA	TRBV10-3	TRBJ2-3
ASSLGGGGYNEQF	TRBD2	TRBV5-5	TRBJ2-1
ASSQDGQGGLGEQY	NA	TRBV4-2	TRBJ2-7
ASSSTVNTEAF	NA	TRBV28	TRBJ1-1
ASSFGQGDGRVKPAF	TRBD1	TRBV5-4	TRBJ1-1
ASSQPGTGVYGYT	TRBD1	TRBV4-1	TRBJ1-2
ASSDSPPRETQY	NA	TRBV19	TRBJ2-5
ASSYQDREYDTQY	TRBD1	TRBV6-6	TRBJ2-3
ASSSWTDEKLF	NA	TRBV5-6	TRBJ1-4
TDAIPPHTREQF	NA	TRBV6-4	TRBJ2-1
ASSGGAYNEQF	TRBD2	TRBV11-2	TRBJ2-1
ASSFNADSYNERF	NA	TRBV5-1	TRBJ2-1
SGCGGAASSEAF	NA	TRBV29-1	TRBJ1-1
ASSEGLAGYTDTQY	TRBD2	TRBV2	TRBJ2-3
ASSILLRDRINYGYT	NA	TRBV7-9	TRBJ1-2
ASTKGRYTEAF	NA	TRBV19	TRBJ1-1
ASSFSGGSYEQY	TRBD2	TRBV5-4	TRBJ2-7
ASSVGRGIDTQY	TRBD2	TRBV9	TRBJ2-3
ASSQEGSAGVQSYEQY	NA	TRBV4-1	TRBJ2-7
ASSLDRGGDEQY	TRBD1	TRBV5-4	TRBJ2-7
ASSLGIGAHEQY	NA	TRBV13	TRBJ2-7
ASSPREGATDTQY	TRBD2	TRBV18	TRBJ2-3
TSSQGGGTGPDPNYGYT	NA	TRBV1	TRBJ1-2
ASSLGRDTLYEQY	NA	TRBV11-2	TRBJ2-7
ASGAGTKLNTEAF	NA	TRBV19	TRBJ1-1
ASNLDGGGGYT	NA	TRBV6-1	TRBJ1-2
ASSQGSEGNEQF	NA	TRBV4-3	TRBJ2-1
ASSEGHSNTEAF	NA	TRBV10-2	TRBJ1-1
ASSSGFGSPLH	NA	TRBV6-5	TRBJ1-6
ASSSLPGPSGNTIY	NA	TRBV19	TRBJ1-3
ASSESRGVGTDTQY	NA	TRBV10-2	TRBJ2-3